This TCR beta chain was recorded in a study of a mutant IDH1 vaccine in newly diagnosed glioma. Overall study context: At week 35 came visit V12, and visit V13 followed at week 47. The study, taken as a whole, reports: Seemingly, top peripheral T cell clonotype changes bore no relation to pseudoprogression. Of all patients, roughly 93% showed vaccine-induced immune responses.

V was clipped by 1 base and J by 7 bases, with 8 bases between them. Per the germline V gene, CDR1 is SGHVS and CDR2 is FNYEAQ. The length of the CDR3 is 13 residues. Time point defined: week 47, end of study. What each vaccine dose contained was 300 ug of mutant IDH1 20-mer peptide, accompanied by topical imiquimod. Details on this clone: Its antigen is not identified.

Data came from immunoSEQ multiplex PCR; TCRdb stores just in-frame clones and leaves some out. Of approximately 100,000 clones in the sample, roughly 90% were seen once. This chain links TRBV7-6 with TRBJ1-5; D remains unclear. The clonotype was recovered from a woman between 50 and 59 years old with glioma. The sequenced sample was PBMCs, obtained from a glioma patient whose treatment included an IDH1 peptide vaccine. CDR3 bases: TGTGCCAGCAGCTTAGACTATTTGCAGCCCCAGCATTTT. Its protein is CASSLDYLQPQHF.